This T cell receptor beta chain is drawn from a study of regulatory T cells in long-lasting Graves disease. This clonotype was found a few times. HTBI primers from iRepertoire and Arm-PCR of CDR3 regions yielded the TCR beta libraries. TCRdb analysed the multiplex PCR reads with MiXCR anew, one entry per CDR3 protein. The table records about 620,000 distinct CDR3 sequences, less than 20% of them present only once. This sample's time point: newly diagnosed GD, antithyroid drugs for less than 3 months. TCR sequences were obtained from RNA taken from PBMCs. The same specimen was also included in a second study, on T cells in Graves' hyperthyroidism and ophthalmopathy. That report notes: During a first-round RT-PCR of the TCR CDR3, the HTBI primer set was used.

This TCR was recovered from a woman under 40 with Graves disease. Specimen: peripheral blood mononuclear cells (PBMCs), collected at new diagnosis, from a patient treated with antithyroid drugs.

The CDR3 loop reads CASSQALAAFSYNEQFF. The CDR3 DNA is TGTGCCAGCAGCCAAGCACTAGCTGCCTTCTCCTACAATGAGCAGTTCTTC. The chain couples TRBV14 to TRBJ2-1, with D tentatively TRBD2 (6 bases). Germline CDR1 is SGHDN and CDR2 is FVKESK. V lost 1 base to trimming and J lost 0 bases, with 13 bases between them. This CDR3 contains 17 residues.